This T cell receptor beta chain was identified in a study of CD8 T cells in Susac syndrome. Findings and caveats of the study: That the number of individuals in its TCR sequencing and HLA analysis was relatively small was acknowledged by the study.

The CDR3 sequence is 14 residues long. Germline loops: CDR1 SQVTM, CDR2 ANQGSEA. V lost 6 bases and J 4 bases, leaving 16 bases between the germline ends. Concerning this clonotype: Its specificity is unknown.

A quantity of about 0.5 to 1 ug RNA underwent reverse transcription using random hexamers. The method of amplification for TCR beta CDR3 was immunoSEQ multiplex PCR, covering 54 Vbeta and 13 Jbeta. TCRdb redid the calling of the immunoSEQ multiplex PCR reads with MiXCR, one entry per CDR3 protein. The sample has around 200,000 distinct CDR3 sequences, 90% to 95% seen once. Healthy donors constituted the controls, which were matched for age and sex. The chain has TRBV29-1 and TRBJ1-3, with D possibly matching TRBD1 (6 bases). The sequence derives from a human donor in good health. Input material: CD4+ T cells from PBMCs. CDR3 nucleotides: TGCAGCGTATCAGGGGTTCTAACAGGAAACACCATATATTTT. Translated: CSVSGVLTGNTIYF. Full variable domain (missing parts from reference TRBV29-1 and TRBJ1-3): SAVISQKPSRDICQRGTSLTIQCQVDSQVTMMFWYRQQPGQSLTLIATANQGSEATYESGFVIDKFPISRPNLTFSTLTVSNMSPEDSSIYLCSVSGVLTGNTIYFGEGSWLTVV.